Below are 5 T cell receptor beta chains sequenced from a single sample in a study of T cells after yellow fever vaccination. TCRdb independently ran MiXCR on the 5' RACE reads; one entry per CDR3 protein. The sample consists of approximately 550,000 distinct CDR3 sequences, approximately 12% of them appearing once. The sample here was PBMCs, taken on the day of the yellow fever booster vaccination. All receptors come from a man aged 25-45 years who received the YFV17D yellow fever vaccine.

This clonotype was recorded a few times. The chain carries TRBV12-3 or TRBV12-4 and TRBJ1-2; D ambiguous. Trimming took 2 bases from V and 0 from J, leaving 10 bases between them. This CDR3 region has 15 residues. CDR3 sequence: CASSLFQSANYGYTF. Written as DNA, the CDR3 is TGTGCCAGCAGTTTATTCCAAAGCGCTAACTATGGCTACACCTTC.

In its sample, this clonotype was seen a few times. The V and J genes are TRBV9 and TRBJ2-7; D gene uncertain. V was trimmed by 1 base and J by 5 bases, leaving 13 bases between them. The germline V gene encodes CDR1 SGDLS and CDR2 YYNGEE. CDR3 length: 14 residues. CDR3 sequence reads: CASSVLGLGNEQYF. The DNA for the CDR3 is TGTGCCAGCAGCGTACTCGGGCTTGGGAACGAGCAGTACTTC.

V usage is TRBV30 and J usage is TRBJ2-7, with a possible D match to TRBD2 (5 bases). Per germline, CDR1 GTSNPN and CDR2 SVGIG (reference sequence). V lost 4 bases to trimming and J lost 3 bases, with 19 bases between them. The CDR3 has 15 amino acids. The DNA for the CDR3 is TGTGCCTGGACCAGACGAGGGATGTCAGGCTACGAGCAGTACTTC. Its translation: CAWTRRGMSGYEQYF.

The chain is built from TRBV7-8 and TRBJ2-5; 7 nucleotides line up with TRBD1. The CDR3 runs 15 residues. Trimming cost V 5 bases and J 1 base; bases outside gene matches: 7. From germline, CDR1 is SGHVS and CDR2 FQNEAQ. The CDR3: CASSITTGSQETQYF. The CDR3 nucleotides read TGTGCCAGCAGCATAACGACAGGGAGCCAAGAGACCCAGTACTTC.

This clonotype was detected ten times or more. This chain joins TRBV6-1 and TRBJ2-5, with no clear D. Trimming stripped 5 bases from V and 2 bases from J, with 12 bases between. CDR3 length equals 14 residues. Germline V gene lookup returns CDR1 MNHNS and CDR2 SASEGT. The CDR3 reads CASSLSLGQETQYF. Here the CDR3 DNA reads TGTGCCAGCAGTCTGAGCCTGGGGCAAGAGACCCAGTACTTC.